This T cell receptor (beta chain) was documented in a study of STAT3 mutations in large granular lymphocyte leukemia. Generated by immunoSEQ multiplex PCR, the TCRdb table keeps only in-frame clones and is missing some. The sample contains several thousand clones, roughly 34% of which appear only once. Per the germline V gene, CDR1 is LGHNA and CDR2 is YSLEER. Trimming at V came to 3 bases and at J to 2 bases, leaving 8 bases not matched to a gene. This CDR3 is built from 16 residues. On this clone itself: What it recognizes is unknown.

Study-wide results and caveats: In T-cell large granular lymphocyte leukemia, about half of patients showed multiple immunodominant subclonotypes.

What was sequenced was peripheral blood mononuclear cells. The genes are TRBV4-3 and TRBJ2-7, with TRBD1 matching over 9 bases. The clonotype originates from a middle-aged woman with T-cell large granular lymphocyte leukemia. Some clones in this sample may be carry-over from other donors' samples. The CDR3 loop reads CASSQAAGQGTYEQYF. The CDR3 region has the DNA TGCGCCAGCAGCCAGGCAGCCGGACAGGGGACCTACGAGCAGTACTTC.